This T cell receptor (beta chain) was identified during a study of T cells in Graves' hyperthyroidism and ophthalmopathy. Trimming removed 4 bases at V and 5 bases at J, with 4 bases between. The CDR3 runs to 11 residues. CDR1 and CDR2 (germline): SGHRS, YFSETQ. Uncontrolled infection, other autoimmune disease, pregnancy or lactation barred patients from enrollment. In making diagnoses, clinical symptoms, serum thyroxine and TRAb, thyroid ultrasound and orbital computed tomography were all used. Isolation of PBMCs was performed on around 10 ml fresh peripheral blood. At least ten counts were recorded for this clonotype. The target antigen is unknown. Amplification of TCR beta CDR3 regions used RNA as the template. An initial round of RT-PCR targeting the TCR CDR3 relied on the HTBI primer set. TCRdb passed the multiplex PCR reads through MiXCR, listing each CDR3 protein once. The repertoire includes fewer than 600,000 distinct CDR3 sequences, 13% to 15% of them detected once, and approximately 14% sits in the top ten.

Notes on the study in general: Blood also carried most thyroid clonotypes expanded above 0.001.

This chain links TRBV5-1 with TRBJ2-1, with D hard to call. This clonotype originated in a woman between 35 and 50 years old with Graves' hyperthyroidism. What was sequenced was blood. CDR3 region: CASSMDNEQFF. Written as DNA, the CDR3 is TGCGCCAGCAGCATGGACAATGAGCAGTTCTTC.